A selection of T cell receptor beta chains follows, all from one sample in a study of cytomegalovirus exposure and HLA in healthy donors. The data were produced by immunoSEQ multiplex PCR, yet TCRdb's version contains in-frame clones alone and is incomplete. In the table there are roughly 97,000 clones, roughly four fifths of which are singletons. Specimen: PBMCs. The receptors derive from a man in his forties or fifties in good health and CMV-seropositive. Both conserved end residues are part of each CDR3. The order of the fields is clone size, V gene, D gene, J gene, CDR3 length, CDR3 protein, CDR3 DNA. D genes are given only for firm matches. Not all rows give a size; the values are once, few, many and, for expanded clones, a class.

NA	TRBV5-4	NA	TRBJ1-4	14	CASSLGTGNEKLFF	TGTGCCAGCAGCTTGGGGACGGGAAATGAAAAACTGTTTTTT
NA	TRBV4-2	NA	TRBJ2-2	16	CASSRVGQQNTGELFF	TGTGCCAGCAGCCGGGTAGGACAGCAGAACACCGGGGAGCTGTTTTTT
NA	TRBV7-3	NA	TRBJ2-3	14	CASSPMGSSDTQYF	TGTGCCAGCAGCCCAATGGGTAGCTCAGATACGCAGTATTTT
NA	TRBV11-2	NA	TRBJ2-2	15	CASRPEGGPTGELFF	TGTGCCAGCAGACCTGAAGGAGGGCCCACCGGGGAGCTGTTTTTT
once	TRBV5-1	NA	TRBJ1-1	14	CASSIDSGGSEAFF	TGCGCCAGCAGCATAGATTCCGGGGGAAGTGAAGCTTTCTTT
NA	TRBV19	NA	TRBJ1-5	15	CASSEPGTPSLPQHF	TGTGCCAGTAGTGAACCCGGGACTCCTTCGTTGCCCCAGCATTTT
NA	TRBV10-3	NA	TRBJ1-6	12	CAIGYQDSPLHF	TGTGCCATCGGCTACCAGGATTCACCCCTCCACTTT
once	TRBV2	TRBD1	TRBJ1-4	14	CASSPRTGREKLFF	TGTGCCAGCAGCCCCCGGACAGGGCGAGAAAAACTGTTTTTT
NA	TRBV9	TRBD1	TRBJ1-6	15	CASSRDRTYNSPLHF	TGTGCCAGCAGTCGGGACAGAACCTATAATTCGCCCCTCCACTTT
NA	TRBV30	NA	TRBJ1-3	12	CAWQGPGNTIYF	TGTGCCTGGCAGGGGCCTGGAAACACCATATATTTT